These T cell receptor beta chains were read from a single sample in a study of blood T cell repertoires in COVID-19. The data were produced by immunoSEQ multiplex PCR, yet TCRdb's version contains in-frame clones alone and is incomplete. This sample carries about 260,000 clones, 83% of them seen once, and the ten largest clones take 4.6%. Sequenced input: peripheral blood. The receptors shown here come from a man aged 60 to 75 who had recovered from COVID-19. Both conserved end residues are part of each CDR3. A D gene is named only where the DNA matches it firmly. Clone size is shown for a subset of rows, as once, few, many or a class of expanded clone.

v_call: TRBV29-1
cdr3_length: 14
j_call: TRBJ1-3
d_call: -
clone_size: -
cdr3_aa: CSVASGGTGNTIYF
cdr3_nt: TGCAGCGTGGCCTCCGGGGGAACTGGAAACACCATATATTTT

v_call: TRBV30
cdr3_length: 13
j_call: TRBJ1-1
d_call: TRBD1
clone_size: -
cdr3_aa: CARDRVGNTEAFF
cdr3_nt: TGTGCCAGAGACAGGGTCGGGAACACTGAAGCTTTCTTT

v_call: TRBV14
cdr3_length: 15
j_call: TRBJ1-2
d_call: -
clone_size: -
cdr3_aa: CASSQDHRAEGGYTF
cdr3_nt: TGTGCCAGCAGCCAAGATCACAGGGCCGAAGGGGGCTACACCTTC

v_call: TRBV19
cdr3_length: 15
j_call: TRBJ1-3
d_call: TRBD1
clone_size: -
cdr3_aa: CASSQQGDSGNTIYF
cdr3_nt: TGTGCCAGTAGCCAACAGGGGGACTCTGGAAACACCATATATTTT

v_call: TRBV10-3
cdr3_length: 14
j_call: TRBJ2-3
d_call: TRBD2
clone_size: -
cdr3_aa: CAINELAGTDTQYF
cdr3_nt: TGTGCCATCAACGAGCTAGCGGGGACAGATACGCAGTATTTT

v_call: TRBV24-1
cdr3_length: 18
j_call: TRBJ2-1
d_call: TRBD2
clone_size: -
cdr3_aa: CATSDHSAAGGPSNEQFF
cdr3_nt: TGTGCCACCAGTGATCACTCCGCCGCGGGGGGGCCGAGTAATGAGCAGTTCTTC

v_call: TRBV5-5
cdr3_length: 16
j_call: TRBJ1-5
d_call: -
clone_size: -
cdr3_aa: CASSLDLRLVGGPQHF
cdr3_nt: TGTGCCAGCAGCTTGGATCTTAGGCTCGTTGGAGGGCCCCAGCATTTT

v_call: TRBV5-1
cdr3_length: 15
j_call: TRBJ2-3
d_call: -
clone_size: once
cdr3_aa: CASRMSGENTDTQYF
cdr3_nt: TGCGCCAGCAGGATGTCGGGGGAGAACACAGATACGCAGTATTTT

v_call: TRBV9
cdr3_length: 18
j_call: TRBJ2-3
d_call: -
clone_size: -
cdr3_aa: CASSVGGGTITSTDTQYF
cdr3_nt: TGTGCCAGCAGCGTAGGCGGGGGCACCATAACTAGCACAGATACGCAGTATTTT

v_call: TRBV18
cdr3_length: 13
j_call: TRBJ1-5
d_call: TRBD1
clone_size: -
cdr3_aa: CASSSTGEQPQHF
cdr3_nt: TGTGCCAGCTCATCGACAGGGGAACAGCCCCAGCATTTT

v_call: TRBV4-1
cdr3_length: 15
j_call: TRBJ2-7
d_call: TRBD1
clone_size: -
cdr3_aa: CASSLYTGTDYEQYF
cdr3_nt: TGCGCCAGCAGCCTATATACCGGGACAGACTACGAGCAGTACTTC

v_call: TRBV2
cdr3_length: 16
j_call: TRBJ2-1
d_call: TRBD1
clone_size: -
cdr3_aa: CASSEWGRGSYNEQFF
cdr3_nt: TGTGCCAGCAGTGAATGGGGCAGGGGGTCCTACAATGAGCAGTTCTTC

v_call: TRBV5-4
cdr3_length: 13
j_call: TRBJ2-7
d_call: -
clone_size: -
cdr3_aa: CASSLDGAGEQYF
cdr3_nt: TGTGCCAGCAGCTTGGATGGGGCGGGGGAGCAGTACTTC

v_call: TRBV7-8
cdr3_length: 14
j_call: TRBJ2-5
d_call: TRBD2
clone_size: -
cdr3_aa: CASSFAGGLETQYF
cdr3_nt: TGTGCCAGCAGCTTTGCGGGGGGGCTGGAGACCCAGTACTTC

v_call: TRBV29-1
cdr3_length: 14
j_call: TRBJ2-4
d_call: -
clone_size: -
cdr3_aa: CSVSEGVAQNIQYF
cdr3_nt: TGCAGCGTTAGTGAGGGGGTAGCCCAAAACATTCAGTACTTC

v_call: TRBV19
cdr3_length: 15
j_call: TRBJ2-2
d_call: -
clone_size: few
cdr3_aa: CASRLGRANTGELFF
cdr3_nt: TGTGCCAGTAGGCTGGGGCGCGCGAACACCGGGGAGCTGTTTTTT

v_call: TRBV20-1
cdr3_length: 14
j_call: TRBJ2-1
d_call: TRBD1
clone_size: few
cdr3_aa: CSASEDRVTFEQFF
cdr3_nt: TGCAGTGCCAGTGAGGACAGGGTAACTTTCGAGCAGTTCTTC

v_call: TRBV3-1/TRBV3-2
cdr3_length: 14
j_call: TRBJ1-1
d_call: TRBD1
clone_size: -
cdr3_aa: CASSQVRGSTEAFF
cdr3_nt: TGTGCCAGCAGCCAAGTCAGGGGGAGCACTGAAGCTTTCTTT

v_call: TRBV5-1
cdr3_length: 17
j_call: TRBJ2-3
d_call: TRBD2
clone_size: few
cdr3_aa: CASAYGLAGGGTDTQYF
cdr3_nt: TGCGCCAGTGCATACGGACTAGCGGGAGGGGGCACAGATACGCAGTATTTT

v_call: TRBV30
cdr3_length: 13
j_call: TRBJ2-5
d_call: -
clone_size: -
cdr3_aa: CAWSEALGGTQYF
cdr3_nt: TGTGCCTGGAGTGAGGCACTAGGAGGGACCCAGTACTTC

v_call: TRBV3-1/TRBV3-2
cdr3_length: 15
j_call: TRBJ2-5
d_call: TRBD2
clone_size: -
cdr3_aa: CASSLRLAGVKTQYF
cdr3_nt: TGTGCCAGCAGCCTCCGACTAGCGGGTGTAAAGACCCAGTACTTC

v_call: TRBV12-3/TRBV12-4
cdr3_length: 13
j_call: TRBJ2-3
d_call: -
clone_size: -
cdr3_aa: CASSLKGADTQYF
cdr3_nt: TGTGCCAGCAGTTTGAAGGGGGCAGATACGCAGTATTTT

v_call: TRBV3-1/TRBV3-2
cdr3_length: 14
j_call: TRBJ1-1
d_call: TRBD1
clone_size: -
cdr3_aa: CASSQGNRGSEAFF
cdr3_nt: TGTGCCAGCAGCCAGGGGAACAGGGGTTCTGAAGCTTTCTTT

v_call: TRBV6-5
cdr3_length: 11
j_call: TRBJ2-7
d_call: -
clone_size: -
cdr3_aa: CASYRGHEQYF
cdr3_nt: TGTGCCAGCTATAGAGGGCACGAGCAGTACTTC

v_call: TRBV5-1
cdr3_length: 14
j_call: TRBJ2-1
d_call: -
clone_size: -
cdr3_aa: CASSWGNAYNEQFF
cdr3_nt: TGCGCCAGCAGCTGGGGCAACGCATACAATGAGCAGTTCTTC

v_call: TRBV7-8
cdr3_length: 17
j_call: TRBJ2-7
d_call: TRBD1
clone_size: -
cdr3_aa: CASSASRATGQGREQYF
cdr3_nt: TGTGCCAGCAGCGCCTCCCGGGCCACCGGACAGGGGCGTGAGCAGTACTTC

v_call: TRBV10-3
cdr3_length: 13
j_call: TRBJ2-3
d_call: TRBD2
clone_size: -
cdr3_aa: CAISGLAGDTQYF
cdr3_nt: TGTGCCATCTCGGGACTAGCGGGAGATACGCAGTATTTT

v_call: TRBV28
cdr3_length: 14
j_call: TRBJ1-2
d_call: -
clone_size: -
cdr3_aa: CASRGGASSYGYTF
cdr3_nt: TGTGCCAGCAGGGGGGGGGCGAGCTCCTATGGCTACACCTTC

v_call: TRBV2
cdr3_length: 15
j_call: TRBJ2-3
d_call: -
clone_size: once
cdr3_aa: CASSVIGFGTDTQYF
cdr3_nt: TGTGCCAGCAGTGTCATCGGGTTTGGCACAGATACGCAGTATTTT

v_call: TRBV24-1
cdr3_length: 16
j_call: TRBJ1-2
d_call: TRBD1
clone_size: once
cdr3_aa: CATSDTRRGLGYGYTF
cdr3_nt: TGTGCCACCAGTGATACGCGCAGGGGGCTCGGCTATGGCTACACCTTC

v_call: TRBV5-1
cdr3_length: 14
j_call: TRBJ2-5
d_call: TRBD1
clone_size: -
cdr3_aa: CASSLGDSFETQYF
cdr3_nt: TGCGCCAGCAGCTTGGGGGACAGTTTTGAGACCCAGTACTTC

v_call: TRBV19
cdr3_length: 16
j_call: TRBJ1-5
d_call: TRBD1
clone_size: few
cdr3_aa: CASRNTDRGGNQPQHF
cdr3_nt: TGTGCCAGTAGAAACACCGACAGGGGTGGAAATCAGCCCCAGCATTTT

v_call: TRBV5-8
cdr3_length: 17
j_call: TRBJ2-5
d_call: -
clone_size: -
cdr3_aa: CVSSFVHRQGLPETQYF
cdr3_nt: TGTGTCAGCAGCTTCGTCCACAGACAGGGACTGCCAGAGACCCAGTACTTC

v_call: TRBV30
cdr3_length: 14
j_call: TRBJ1-5
d_call: -
clone_size: few
cdr3_aa: CAWSFRASNQPQHF
cdr3_nt: TGTGCCTGGAGTTTTCGAGCGTCTAATCAGCCCCAGCATTTT

v_call: TRBV2
cdr3_length: 13
j_call: TRBJ2-3
d_call: TRBD2
clone_size: -
cdr3_aa: CASSLAVQDTQYF
cdr3_nt: TGTGCCAGCAGTCTAGCGGTTCAAGATACGCAGTATTTT

v_call: TRBV6-5
cdr3_length: 13
j_call: TRBJ1-1
d_call: TRBD1
clone_size: -
cdr3_aa: CASSPGQGTEAFF
cdr3_nt: TGTGCCAGCAGTCCCGGACAGGGCACTGAAGCTTTCTTT

v_call: TRBV5-1
cdr3_length: 13
j_call: TRBJ1-2
d_call: TRBD1
clone_size: -
cdr3_aa: CTSSQEDRGLYTF
cdr3_nt: TGCACCAGCAGCCAAGAGGACAGGGGGCTCTACACCTTC

v_call: TRBV6-2/TRBV6-3
cdr3_length: 17
j_call: TRBJ1-2
d_call: -
clone_size: -
cdr3_aa: CASSYPPRRMGESGYTF
cdr3_nt: TGTGCCAGCAGTTACCCACCGAGGCGGATGGGAGAGAGCGGCTACACCTTC

v_call: TRBV9
cdr3_length: 17
j_call: TRBJ2-5
d_call: TRBD1
clone_size: -
cdr3_aa: CASSVTEDRGLPETQYF
cdr3_nt: TGTGCCAGCAGCGTCACCGAAGACAGGGGATTACCAGAGACCCAGTACTTC

v_call: TRBV7-2
cdr3_length: 14
j_call: TRBJ1-1
d_call: TRBD1
clone_size: -
cdr3_aa: CASSARQGAGEAFF
cdr3_nt: TGTGCCAGCAGCGCTCGACAGGGGGCCGGTGAAGCTTTCTTT

v_call: TRBV19
cdr3_length: 14
j_call: TRBJ2-5
d_call: TRBD1
clone_size: -
cdr3_aa: CASSIKGAGGTQYF
cdr3_nt: TGTGCCAGTAGTATCAAGGGGGCGGGTGGGACCCAGTACTTC

v_call: TRBV5-1
cdr3_length: 19
j_call: TRBJ2-3
d_call: TRBD1
clone_size: -
cdr3_aa: CASSSDELTRDRSTDTQYF
cdr3_nt: TGCGCCAGCAGCTCGGACGAACTAACCCGGGACAGGAGCACAGATACGCAGTATTTT

v_call: TRBV3-1/TRBV3-2
cdr3_length: 19
j_call: TRBJ2-3
d_call: TRBD2
clone_size: -
cdr3_aa: CASSHLRGGEGLRTDTQYF
cdr3_nt: TGTGCCAGCAGCCACCTCCGGGGGGGGGAGGGACTACGCACAGATACGCAGTATTTT

v_call: TRBV2
cdr3_length: 15
j_call: TRBJ1-2
d_call: TRBD1
clone_size: -
cdr3_aa: CASKTGDRGDYGYTF
cdr3_nt: TGTGCCAGCAAAACCGGGGACAGGGGTGACTATGGCTACACCTTC

v_call: TRBV2
cdr3_length: 17
j_call: TRBJ2-3
d_call: TRBD2
clone_size: once
cdr3_aa: CASSDSLAGGLKDTQYF
cdr3_nt: TGTGCCAGCAGTGACTCGCTAGCGGGGGGTTTGAAAGATACGCAGTATTTT

v_call: TRBV25-1
cdr3_length: 14
j_call: TRBJ1-5
d_call: -
clone_size: -
cdr3_aa: CASSEWGGRQPQHF
cdr3_nt: TGTGCCAGCAGTGAATGGGGCGGGAGGCAGCCCCAGCATTTT

v_call: TRBV7-9
cdr3_length: 14
j_call: TRBJ1-1
d_call: TRBD1
clone_size: -
cdr3_aa: CASSRDRGGTEAFF
cdr3_nt: TGTGCCAGCAGCCGGGACAGGGGCGGCACTGAAGCTTTCTTT

v_call: TRBV7-9
cdr3_length: 16
j_call: TRBJ2-5
d_call: TRBD2
clone_size: -
cdr3_aa: CASSLPVAGEQETQYF
cdr3_nt: TGTGCCAGCAGCTTACCTGTAGCGGGAGAGCAAGAGACCCAGTACTTC

v_call: TRBV9
cdr3_length: 18
j_call: TRBJ2-4
d_call: TRBD1
clone_size: -
cdr3_aa: CASSVDTGGALLVNIQYF
cdr3_nt: TGTGCCAGCAGCGTAGACACAGGGGGCGCATTATTGGTAAACATTCAGTACTTC

v_call: TRBV15
cdr3_length: 15
j_call: TRBJ2-1
d_call: TRBD1
clone_size: -
cdr3_aa: CATSKSKRGTGEQFF
cdr3_nt: TGTGCCACCAGCAAAAGCAAACGGGGGACAGGAGAGCAGTTCTTC